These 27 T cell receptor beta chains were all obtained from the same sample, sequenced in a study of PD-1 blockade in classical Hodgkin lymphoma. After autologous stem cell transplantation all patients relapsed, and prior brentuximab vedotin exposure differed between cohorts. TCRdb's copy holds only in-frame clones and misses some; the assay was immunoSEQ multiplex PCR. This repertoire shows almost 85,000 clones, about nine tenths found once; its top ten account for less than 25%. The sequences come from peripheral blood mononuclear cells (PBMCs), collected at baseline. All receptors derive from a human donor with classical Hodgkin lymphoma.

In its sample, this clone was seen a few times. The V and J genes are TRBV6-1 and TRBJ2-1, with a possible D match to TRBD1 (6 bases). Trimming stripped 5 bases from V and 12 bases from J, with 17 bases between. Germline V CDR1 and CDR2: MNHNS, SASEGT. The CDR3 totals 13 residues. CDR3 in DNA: TGTGCCAGCAGTACACAGGGTAGGGTGAGGCAGTTCTTC. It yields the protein CASSTQGRVRQFF.

The CDR3 sequence: CASTIRTGAPSYEQYF. CDR3 nucleotide sequence: TGTGCCAGCACTATACGGACAGGGGCCCCCTCCTACGAGCAGTACTTC. The chain is built from TRBV13 and TRBJ2-7, with TRBD1 matching over 9 bases. Germline V gene data show CDR1 as PRHDT and CDR2 as FYEKMQ (reference sequence). The CDR3 is 16 residues long. Losses at the gene ends were 7 bases for V and 0 bases for J; bases not matched to a gene: 10.

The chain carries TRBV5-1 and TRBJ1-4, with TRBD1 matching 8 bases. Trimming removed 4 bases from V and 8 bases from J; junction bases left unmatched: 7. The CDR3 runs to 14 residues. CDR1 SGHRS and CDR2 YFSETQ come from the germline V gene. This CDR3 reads CASSPGAGGEKLFF. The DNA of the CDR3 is TGCGCCAGCAGCCCCGGGGCAGGGGGCGAAAAACTGTTTTTT.

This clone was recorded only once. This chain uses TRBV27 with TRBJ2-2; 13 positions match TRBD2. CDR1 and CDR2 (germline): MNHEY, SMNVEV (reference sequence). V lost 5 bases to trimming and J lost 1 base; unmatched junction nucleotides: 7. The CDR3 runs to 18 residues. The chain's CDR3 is CASSPWTSGRVNTGELFF. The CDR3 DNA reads TGTGCCAGCAGTCCCTGGACTAGCGGGAGAGTGAACACCGGGGAGCTGTTTTTT.

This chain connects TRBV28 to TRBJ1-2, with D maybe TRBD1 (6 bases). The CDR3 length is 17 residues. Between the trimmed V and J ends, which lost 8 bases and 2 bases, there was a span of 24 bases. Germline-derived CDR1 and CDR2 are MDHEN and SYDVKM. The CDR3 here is CASGSDEHREINYGYTF. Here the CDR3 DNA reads TGTGCCAGCGGATCCGATGAACACAGGGAGATCAACTATGGCTACACCTTC.

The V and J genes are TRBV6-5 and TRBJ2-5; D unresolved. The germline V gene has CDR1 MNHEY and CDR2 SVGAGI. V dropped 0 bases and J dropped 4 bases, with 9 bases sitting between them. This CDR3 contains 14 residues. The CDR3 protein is CASSYSIIRETQYF. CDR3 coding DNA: TGTGCCAGCAGTTACTCGATTATTCGAGAGACCCAGTACTTC.

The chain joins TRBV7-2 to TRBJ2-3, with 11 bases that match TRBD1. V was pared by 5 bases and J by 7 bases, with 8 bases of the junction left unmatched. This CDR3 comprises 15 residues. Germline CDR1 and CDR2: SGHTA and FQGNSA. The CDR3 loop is CASSHPDRGRNTQYF. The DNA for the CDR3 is TGTGCCAGCAGCCACCCGGACAGGGGGCGGAATACGCAGTATTTT.

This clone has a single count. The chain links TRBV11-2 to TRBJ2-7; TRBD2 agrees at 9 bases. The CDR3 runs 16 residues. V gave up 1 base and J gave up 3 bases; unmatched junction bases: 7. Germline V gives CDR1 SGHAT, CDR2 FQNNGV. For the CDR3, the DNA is TGTGCCAGCAGCTTAGGCTTTGGGCGGGAGGGCTACGAGCAGTACTTC. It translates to CASSLGFGREGYEQYF. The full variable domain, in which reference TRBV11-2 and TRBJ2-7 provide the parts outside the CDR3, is EAGVAQSPRYKIIEKRQSVAFWCNPISGHATLYWYQQILGQGPKLLIQFQNNGVVDDSQLPKDRFSAERLKGVDSTLKIQPAKLEDSAVYLCASSLGFGREGYEQYFGPGTRLTVT.

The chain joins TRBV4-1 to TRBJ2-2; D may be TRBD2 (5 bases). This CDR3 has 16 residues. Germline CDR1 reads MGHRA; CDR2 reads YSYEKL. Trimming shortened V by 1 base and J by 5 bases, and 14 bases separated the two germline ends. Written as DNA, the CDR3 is TGCGCCAGCAGCCAAGGGAGGACCCCGGGGACCGGGGAGCTGTTTTTT. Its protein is CASSQGRTPGTGELFF.

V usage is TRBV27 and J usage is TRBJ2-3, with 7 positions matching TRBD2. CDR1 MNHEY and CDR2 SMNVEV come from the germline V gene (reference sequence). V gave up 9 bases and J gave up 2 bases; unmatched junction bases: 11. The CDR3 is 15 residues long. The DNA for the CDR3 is TGTGCCAGTTCTACGAAGCGGGACCCCACAGATACGCAGTATTTT. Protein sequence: CASSTKRDPTDTQYF.

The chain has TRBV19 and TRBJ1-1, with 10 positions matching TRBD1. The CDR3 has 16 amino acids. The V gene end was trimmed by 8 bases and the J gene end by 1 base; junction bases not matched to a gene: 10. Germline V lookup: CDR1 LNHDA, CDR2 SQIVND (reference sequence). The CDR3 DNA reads TGTGCCAGTGGTGGCAGACAGGGGGCGGCGAACACTGAAGCTTTCTTT. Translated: CASGGRQGAANTEAFF.

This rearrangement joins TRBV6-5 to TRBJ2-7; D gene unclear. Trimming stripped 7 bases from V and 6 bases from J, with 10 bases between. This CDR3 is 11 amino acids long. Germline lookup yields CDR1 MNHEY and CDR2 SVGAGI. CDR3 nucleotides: TGTGCCAGCATGCGGAAAACCGAGCAGTACTTC. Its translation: CASMRKTEQYF.

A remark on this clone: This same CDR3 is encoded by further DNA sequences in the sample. CDR3 amino acids: CASSEGTGGMYEQYF. Here the CDR3 DNA reads TGTGCCAGCAGTGAGGGGACAGGGGGCATGTACGAGCAGTACTTC. This sequence joins TRBV6-1 and TRBJ2-7; 12 positions match TRBD1. CDR3 length: 15 amino acids. Unmatched junction bases numbered 4, after V lost 3 bases and J lost 4 bases. CDR1 and CDR2 (germline): MNHNS, SASEGT.

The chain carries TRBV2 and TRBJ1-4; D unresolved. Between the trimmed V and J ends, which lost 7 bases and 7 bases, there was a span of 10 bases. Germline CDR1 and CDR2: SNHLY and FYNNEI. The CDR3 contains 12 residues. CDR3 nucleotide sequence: TGTGCCAGCACCGATGGCGGTGAAAAACTGTTTTTT. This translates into CASTDGGEKLFF.

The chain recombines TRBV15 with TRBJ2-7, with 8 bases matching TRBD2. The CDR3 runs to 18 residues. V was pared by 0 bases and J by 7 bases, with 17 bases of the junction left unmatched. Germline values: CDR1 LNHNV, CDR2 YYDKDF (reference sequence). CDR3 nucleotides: TGTGCCACCAGCAGAGATACTCTGGCCGGGAGGGCCTCCGGGGAGCAGTACTTC. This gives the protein CATSRDTLAGRASGEQYF.

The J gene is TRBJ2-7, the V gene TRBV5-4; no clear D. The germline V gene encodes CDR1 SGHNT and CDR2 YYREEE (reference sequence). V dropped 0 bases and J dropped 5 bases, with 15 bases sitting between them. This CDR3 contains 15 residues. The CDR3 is CASSLEGALLNEQYF. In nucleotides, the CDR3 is TGTGCCAGCAGCTTGGAAGGTGCCCTTTTGAACGAGCAGTACTTC.

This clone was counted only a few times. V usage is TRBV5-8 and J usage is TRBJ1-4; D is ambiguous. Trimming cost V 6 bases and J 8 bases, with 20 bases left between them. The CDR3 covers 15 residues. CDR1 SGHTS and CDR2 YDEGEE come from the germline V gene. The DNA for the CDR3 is TGTGCCAGCACCGACCTGACCCAGAGTGGCGAAAAACTGTTTTTT. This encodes CASTDLTQSGEKLFF.

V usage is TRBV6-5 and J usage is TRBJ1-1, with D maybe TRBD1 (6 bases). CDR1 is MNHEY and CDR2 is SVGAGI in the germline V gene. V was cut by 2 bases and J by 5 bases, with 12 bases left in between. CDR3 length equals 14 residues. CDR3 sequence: CASSYGQRGTEAFF. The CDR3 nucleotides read TGTGCCAGCAGTTACGGGCAAAGGGGGACTGAAGCTTTCTTT.

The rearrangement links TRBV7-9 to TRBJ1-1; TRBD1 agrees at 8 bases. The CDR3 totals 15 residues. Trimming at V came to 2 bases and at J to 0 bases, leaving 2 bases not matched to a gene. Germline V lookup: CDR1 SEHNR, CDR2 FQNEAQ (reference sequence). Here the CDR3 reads CASSLRDRMNTEAFF. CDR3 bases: TGTGCCAGCAGCTTACGGGACAGGATGAACACTGAAGCTTTCTTT.

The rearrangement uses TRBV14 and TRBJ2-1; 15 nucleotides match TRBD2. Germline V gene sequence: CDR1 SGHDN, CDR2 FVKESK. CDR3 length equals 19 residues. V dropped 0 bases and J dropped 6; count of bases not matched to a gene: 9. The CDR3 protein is CASSQDVGLAGGMGNEQFF. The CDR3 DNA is TGTGCCAGCAGCCAAGACGTCGGACTAGCGGGAGGGATGGGCAATGAGCAGTTCTTC.

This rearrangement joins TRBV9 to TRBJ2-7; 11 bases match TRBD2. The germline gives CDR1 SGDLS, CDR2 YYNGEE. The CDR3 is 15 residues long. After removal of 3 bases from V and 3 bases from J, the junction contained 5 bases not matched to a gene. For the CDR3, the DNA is TGTGCCAGCAGCGAGGGACTAGCGGAGAACTACGAGCAGTACTTC. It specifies CASSEGLAENYEQYF. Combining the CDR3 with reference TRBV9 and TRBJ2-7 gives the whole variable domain DSGVTQTPKHLITATGQRVTLRCSPRSGDLSVYWYQQSLDQGLQFLIQYYNGEERAKGNILERFSAQQFPDLHSELNLSSLELGDSALYFCASSEGLAENYEQYFGPGTRLTVT.

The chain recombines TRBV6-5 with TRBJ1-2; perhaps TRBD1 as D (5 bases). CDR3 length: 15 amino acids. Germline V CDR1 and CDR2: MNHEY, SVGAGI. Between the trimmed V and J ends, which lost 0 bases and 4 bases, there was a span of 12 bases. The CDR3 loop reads CASSYSGGVSYGYTF. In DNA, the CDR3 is TGTGCCAGCAGTTACTCGGGGGGAGTAAGCTATGGCTACACCTTC.

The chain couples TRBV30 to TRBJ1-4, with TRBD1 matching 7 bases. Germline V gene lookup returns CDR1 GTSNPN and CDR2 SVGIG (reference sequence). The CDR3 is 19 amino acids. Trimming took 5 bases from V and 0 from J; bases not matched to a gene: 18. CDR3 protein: CAWLPELDLQGATNEKLFF. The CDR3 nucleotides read TGTGCCTGGCTTCCCGAACTAGACCTTCAGGGGGCAACTAATGAAAAACTGTTTTTT. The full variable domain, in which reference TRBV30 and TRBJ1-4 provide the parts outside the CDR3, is SQTIHQWPATLVQPVGSPLSLECTVEGTSNPNLYWYRQAAGRGLQLLFYSVGIGQISSEVPQNLSASRPQDRQFILSSKKLLLSDSGFYLCAWLPELDLQGATNEKLFFGSGTQLSVL.

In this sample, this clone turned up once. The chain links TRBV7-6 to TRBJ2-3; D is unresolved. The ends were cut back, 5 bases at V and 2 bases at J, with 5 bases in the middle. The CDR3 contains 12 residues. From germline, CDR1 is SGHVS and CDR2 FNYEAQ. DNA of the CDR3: TGTGCCAGCAGCCATCTCACAGATACGCAGTATTTT. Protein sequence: CASSHLTDTQYF. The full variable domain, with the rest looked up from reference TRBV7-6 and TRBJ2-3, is GAGVSQSPRYKVTKRGQDVALRCDPISGHVSLYWYRQALGQGPEFLTYFNYEAQQDKSGLPNDRFSAERPEGSISTLTIQRTEQRDSAMYRCASSHLTDTQYFGPGTRLTVL.

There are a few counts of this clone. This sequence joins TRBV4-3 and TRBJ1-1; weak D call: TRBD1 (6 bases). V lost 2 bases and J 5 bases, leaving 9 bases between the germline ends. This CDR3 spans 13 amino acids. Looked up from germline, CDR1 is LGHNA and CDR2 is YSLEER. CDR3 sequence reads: CASSQQQGTEAFF. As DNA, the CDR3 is TGCGCCAGCAGCCAACAACAGGGAACTGAAGCTTTCTTT.

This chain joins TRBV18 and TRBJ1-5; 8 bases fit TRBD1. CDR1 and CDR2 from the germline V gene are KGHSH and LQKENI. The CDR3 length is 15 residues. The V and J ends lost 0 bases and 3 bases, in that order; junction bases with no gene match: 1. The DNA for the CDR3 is TGTGCCAGCTCACCACCGGGACAGGCCAATCAGCCCCAGCATTTT. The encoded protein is CASSPPGQANQPQHF.

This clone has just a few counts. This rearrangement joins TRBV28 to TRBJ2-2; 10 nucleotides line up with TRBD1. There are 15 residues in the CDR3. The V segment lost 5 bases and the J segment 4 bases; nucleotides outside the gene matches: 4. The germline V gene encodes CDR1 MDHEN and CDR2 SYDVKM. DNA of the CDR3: TGTGCCAGCAGTCGGGACAGGGGTGGCACCGGGGAGCTGTTTTTT. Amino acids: CASSRDRGGTGELFF.